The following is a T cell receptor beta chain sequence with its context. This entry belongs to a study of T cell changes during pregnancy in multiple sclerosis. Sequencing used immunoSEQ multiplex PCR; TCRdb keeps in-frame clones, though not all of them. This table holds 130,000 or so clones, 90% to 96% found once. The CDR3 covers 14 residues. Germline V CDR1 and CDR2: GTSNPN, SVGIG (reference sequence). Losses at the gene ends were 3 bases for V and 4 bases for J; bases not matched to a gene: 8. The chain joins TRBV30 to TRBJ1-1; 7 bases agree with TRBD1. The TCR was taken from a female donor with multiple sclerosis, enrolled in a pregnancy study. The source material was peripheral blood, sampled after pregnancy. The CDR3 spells CAWSRGIFGTEAFF. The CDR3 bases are TGTGCCTGGAGCAGGGGGATCTTCGGCACTGAAGCTTTCTTT.